These 28 T cell receptor beta chains were sequenced from one sample in a study of T cell repertoires in cytomegalovirus infection. TCRdb redid the calling of the reads with MiXCR, one entry per CDR3 protein. Counted here are about 460,000 distinct CDR3 sequences, around 11% occurring once; the ten biggest clones make up about 9.4%. Sequenced: PBMCs. Receptors originate from a human donor in good health (CMV status not recorded). Some clones in this sample may be carry-over from other donors' samples.

This clonotype showed up just a few times. The rearrangement uses TRBV5-1 and TRBJ1-2; 9 bases fit TRBD1. There are 15 residues in the CDR3. Germline assignment: CDR1 SGHRS and CDR2 YFSETQ. Germline trimming cut 4 bases from V and 4 bases from J; bases unmatched to any gene: 8. DNA for the CDR3: TGCGCCAGCAGCCCCGAGGGGGACAGGGCCTATGGCTACACCTTC. Its protein product is CASSPEGDRAYGYTF.

This clonotype has just a few counts. The chain recombines TRBV20-1 with TRBJ2-6, with D unresolved. The germline V gene has CDR1 DFQATT and CDR2 SNEGSKA (reference sequence). V was pared by 3 bases and J by 2 bases, with 2 bases between. The CDR3 covers 12 residues. This CDR3 reads CSASTGANVLTF. The CDR3 region has the DNA TGCAGTGCTAGTACTGGGGCCAACGTCCTGACTTTC.

This clonotype appeared many times. This chain links TRBV12-3 or TRBV12-4 with TRBJ2-1; 9 positions match TRBD2. The V and J ends lost 5 bases and 4 bases, in that order; junction bases with no gene match: 6. This CDR3 is built from 15 residues. CDR3 sequence: CASSPLAGKYNEQFF. Here the CDR3 DNA reads TGTGCCAGCAGTCCTCTAGCGGGAAAGTACAATGAGCAGTTCTTC.

This clonotype was observed a few times. The chain combines TRBV30 with TRBJ1-1; TRBD1 matches at 9 bases. The CDR3 has 14 residues. V gave up 6 bases and J gave up 3 bases; unmatched junction bases: 8. Germline V CDR1 and CDR2: GTSNPN, SVGIG (reference sequence). The CDR3 DNA follows: TGTGCCTGTATTTACAGGGGGCAGGACACTGAAGCTTTCTTT. Residues: CACIYRGQDTEAFF.

This clonotype was observed at least ten times. The genes are TRBV7-2 and TRBJ2-7, with D uncertain. With 1 base removed from V and 0 bases from J, the gap between germline ends came to 7 bases. This CDR3 comprises 14 residues. In germline, CDR1 is SGHTA, CDR2 FQGNSA. CDR3 DNA sequence: TGTGCCAGCAGCTTAGTTGCGGCCTCCTACGAGCAGTACTTC. As protein: CASSLVAASYEQYF.

In this sample, this clonotype turned up many times. V and J are TRBV19 and TRBJ1-1, with TRBD1 matching over 8 bases. Germline V CDR1 and CDR2: LNHDA, SQIVND (reference sequence). The CDR3 extends over 17 amino acids. V shed 1 base and J 1 base; nucleotides not matched to a gene: 8. This CDR3 is CASSIGRGLETNTEAFF. The CDR3 coding sequence is TGTGCCAGTAGTATAGGCAGGGGGCTAGAAACGAACACTGAAGCTTTCTTT.

About this clonotype: This sequence may be a read error, since a much larger clone differs from it by one base. The gene calls are TRBV19 and TRBJ2-7; no firm D call. In germline, CDR1 is LNHDA, CDR2 SQIVND (reference sequence). The CDR3 runs 12 residues. The DNA of the CDR3 is TGTCCCAGTACCCAACCCGAATGCGAGCAGTACTTC. Protein product: CPSTQPECEQYF.

The chain uses TRBV12-5 and TRBJ1-5, with a possible D match to TRBD1 (6 bases). V dropped 5 bases and J dropped 4 bases, with 15 bases sitting between them. Germline V gives CDR1 LGHNT, CDR2 FRNRAP. CDR3 length: 15 residues. CDR3 region: CASGEIQGRNQPQHF. For the CDR3, the DNA is TGTGCTAGTGGTGAAATACAGGGTCGAAATCAGCCCCAGCATTTT.

There are many counts of this clonotype. The chain links TRBV4-2 to TRBJ2-1; 10 nucleotides line up with TRBD2. The CDR3 runs to 16 residues. The trim removed 0 bases at V and 6 bases at J, leaving 5 bases unmatched. Germline CDR1 is LGHNA and CDR2 is YNFKEQ. CDR3 protein: CASSQDTGLAVNEQFF. CDR3 DNA sequence: TGTGCCAGCAGCCAAGATACCGGACTAGCGGTCAATGAGCAGTTCTTC.

The rearrangement links TRBV20-1 to TRBJ2-3; TRBD2 matches 11 bases. The length of the CDR3 is 18 residues. Looked up from germline, CDR1 is DFQATT and CDR2 is SNEGSKA (reference sequence). With V trimmed by 0 bases and J by 2 bases, 10 bases remained unmatched. The CDR3, as DNA: TGCAGTGCTAGAGACCCTCTACTGACTAGCGGGGCCACAGATACGCAGTATTTT. It codes for CSARDPLLTSGATDTQYF.

At least ten counts were recorded for this clonotype. This chain uses TRBV7-6 with TRBJ1-2; D not certain. Germline CDR1 reads SGHVS; CDR2 reads FNYEAQ. This CDR3 has 16 residues. Trimming shortened V by 2 bases and J by 6 bases, and 19 bases separated the two germline ends. CDR3 nucleotides: TGTGCCAGCAGCTTACTTGGACCCGCCGGCGGGGATGGCTACACCTTC. Translating it yields CASSLLGPAGGDGYTF.

This clonotype was recorded at least ten times. J is TRBJ2-1 and V is TRBV4-1, with TRBD2 identical over 13 bases. CDR1 and CDR2 (germline): MGHRA, YSYEKL. This CDR3 has 17 amino acids. The V segment lost 0 bases and the J segment 4 bases; nucleotides outside the gene matches: 3. The CDR3 DNA follows: TGCGCCAGCAGCCAAGATGGGACTAGCGGGACTTACAATGAGCAGTTCTTC. Translated: CASSQDGTSGTYNEQFF.

This clonotype came up a few times. The chain combines TRBV14 with TRBJ2-2; 9 bases are shared with TRBD1. Per the germline V gene, CDR1 is SGHDN and CDR2 is FVKESK. With V trimmed by 4 bases and J by 1 base, 4 bases remained unmatched. CDR3 length: 16 amino acids. Here the CDR3 reads CASSPDRGGNTGELFF. The CDR3 region has the DNA TGTGCCAGCAGCCCCGACAGGGGGGGGAACACCGGGGAGCTGTTTTTT. Together with reference TRBV14 and TRBJ2-2, the CDR3 gives the full variable domain: EAGVTQFPSHSVIEKGQTVTLRCDPISGHDNLYWYRRVMGKEIKFLLHFVKESKQDESGMPNNRFLAERTGGTYSTLKVQPAELEDSGVYFCASSPDRGGNTGELFFGEGSRLTVL.

This clonotype was recorded at least ten times. This rearrangement joins TRBV20-1 to TRBJ2-7, with TRBD2 matching over 10 bases. V gave up 3 bases and J gave up 5 bases; unmatched junction bases: 7. Germline CDR1 and CDR2: DFQATT and SNEGSKA (reference sequence). CDR3 length equals 14 residues. The CDR3 region has the DNA TGCAGTGCTAGGTTACTAGCGGGGATCAACGAGCAGTACTTC. It yields the protein CSARLLAGINEQYF.

This clonotype was recorded many times. The chain recombines TRBV7-9 with TRBJ2-2; TRBD2 matches at 10 bases. This CDR3 comprises 16 residues. The V segment lost 6 bases and the J segment 2 bases; nucleotides outside the gene matches: 6. Germline V CDR1 and CDR2: SEHNR, FQNEAQ (reference sequence). CDR3 sequence reads: CASSPGLAANTGELFF. Here the CDR3 DNA reads TGTGCCAGCAGTCCAGGACTAGCGGCCAACACCGGGGAGCTGTTTTTT.

This clonotype has ten or more counts. The V gene is TRBV20-1, the J gene TRBJ1-1; D ambiguous. The CDR3 has 14 residues. Trimming took 0 bases from V and 4 from J, leaving 12 bases between them. Germline loops: CDR1 DFQATT, CDR2 SNEGSKA (reference sequence). CDR3 DNA sequence: TGCAGTGCTAGAGATCCCACCCTCGGCACTGAAGCTTTCTTT. Translating it yields CSARDPTLGTEAFF.

This chain uses TRBV18 with TRBJ1-2, with 10 bases fitting TRBD1. The CDR3 sequence is 15 residues long. V lost 5 bases to trimming and J lost 2 bases; unmatched junction nucleotides: 5. Germline CDR1 reads KGHSH; CDR2 reads LQKENI. DNA for the CDR3: TGTGCCAGCTCAACCGGGACAGGGGTAAACTATGGCTACACCTTC. Encoded protein: CASSTGTGVNYGYTF.

This clonotype showed up many times. The chain recombines TRBV12-3 or TRBV12-4 with TRBJ1-1; D gene ambiguous. V lost 0 bases and J 3 bases, leaving 8 bases between the germline ends. This CDR3 contains 14 residues. The chain's CDR3 is CASSLAGQYTEAFF. The CDR3 DNA sequence: TGTGCCAGCAGTTTAGCGGGTCAGTACACTGAAGCTTTCTTT.

This clonotype turned up a few times. CDR3 in amino acids: CASSIGASGNSPLHF. CDR3 nucleotides: TGTGCCAGTAGTATCGGGGCCAGTGGGAATTCACCCCTCCACTTT. The gene calls are TRBV19 and TRBJ1-6, with D perhaps TRBD1 (5 bases). V lost 3 bases and J 7 bases, leaving 13 bases between the germline ends. The CDR3 has 15 amino acids. CDR1 and CDR2 from the germline V gene are LNHDA and SQIVND (reference sequence).

This clonotype was seen many times. The chain has TRBV7-8 and TRBJ1-2; D not certain. This CDR3 contains 15 residues. Between the trimmed V and J ends, which lost 4 bases and 0 bases, there was a span of 12 bases. The germline CDR1 and CDR2 sequences are SGHVS and FQNEAQ. CDR3 amino acids: CASSYLGRTNYGYTF. The CDR3 DNA is TGTGCCAGCAGCTACCTGGGAAGGACTAACTATGGCTACACCTTC.

This clonotype was seen many times. The chain uses TRBV13 and TRBJ1-2, with D tentatively TRBD1 (5 bases). Germline lookup yields CDR1 PRHDT and CDR2 FYEKMQ (reference sequence). Deletions cut 4 bases from V and 8 bases from J, with 17 bases between. The CDR3 sequence is 14 residues long. The chain's CDR3 is CASSSWGRDEGYTF. Here the CDR3 DNA reads TGTGCCAGCAGCTCCTGGGGCAGGGATGAAGGCTACACCTTC.

This rearrangement joins TRBV5-4 to TRBJ1-2, with 8 bases lining up with TRBD1. The CDR3 has 15 amino acids. Germline lookup yields CDR1 SGHNT and CDR2 YYREEE (reference sequence). V lost 4 bases, J lost 2 bases, and 7 bases stayed unmatched. CDR3 loop: CASSGRTGTNYGYTF. CDR3 nucleotide sequence: TGTGCCAGCAGCGGGAGGACAGGGACAAACTATGGCTACACCTTC.

This clonotype has at least ten counts. V is TRBV7-8 and J is TRBJ2-7; D could derive from TRBD1 or TRBD2 (5 bases each). Germline CDR1 SGHVS, CDR2 FQNEAQ. The CDR3 has 16 residues. Trimming cost V 1 base and J 4 bases, with 17 bases left between them. CDR3 loop: CASSLGAASKGYEQYF. The CDR3 region has the DNA TGTGCCAGCAGCTTAGGAGCGGCTAGCAAGGGGTACGAGCAGTACTTC.

This clonotype showed up many times. J is TRBJ1-2 and V is TRBV27, with D tentatively TRBD1 (6 bases). The germline V and J ends were trimmed by 5 bases and 7 bases, with 17 bases remaining between them. CDR3 length: 14 amino acids. CDR1 is MNHEY and CDR2 is SMNVEV in the germline V gene (reference sequence). CDR3: CASSQGQPLLGYTF. The CDR3 coding sequence is TGTGCCAGCAGTCAAGGACAGCCCCTCCTTGGCTACACCTTC.

This clonotype was observed at least ten times. The CDR3 region is CASSPADGTVNQPQHF. The DNA of the CDR3 is TGTGCCAGCAGTCCCGCGGATGGGACAGTCAATCAGCCCCAGCATTTT. This rearrangement joins TRBV7-9 to TRBJ1-5; 7 nucleotides align to TRBD1. V shed 6 bases and J 3 bases; nucleotides not matched to a gene: 11. CDR1 SEHNR and CDR2 FQNEAQ come from the germline V gene (reference sequence). CDR3 length: 16 residues.

This clonotype was detected ten times or more. This chain links TRBV27 with TRBJ2-1; 10 bases align to TRBD1. CDR3 length equals 14 residues. Unmatched junction bases numbered 1, after V lost 0 bases and J lost 8 bases. Germline CDR1 reads MNHEY; CDR2 reads SMNVEV (reference sequence). For the CDR3, the DNA is TGTGCCAGCAGTTTATCGACAGGGGGCTATGAGCAGTTCTTC. As protein: CASSLSTGGYEQFF.

This clonotype was counted ten times or more. V gene TRBV25-1 combines with J gene TRBJ1-5, with TRBD1 as a possible D gene (5 bases). V lost 3 bases, J lost 2 bases, and 11 bases lay in between. The CDR3 is 15 amino acids. CDR1 and CDR2 from the germline V gene are MGHDK and SYGVNS. The CDR3 reads CASSEGGPGNQPQHF. The CDR3 bases are TGTGCCAGCAGTGAGGGGGGACCCGGCAATCAGCCCCAGCATTTT. Variable domain in full (rest from reference TRBV25-1 and TRBJ1-5): EADIYQTPRYLVIGTGKKITLECSQTMGHDKMYWYQQDPGMELHLIHYSYGVNSTEKGDLSSESTVSRIRTEHFPLTLESARPSHTSQYLCASSEGGPGNQPQHFGDGTRLSIL.

This clonotype was seen a handful of times. The chain carries TRBV11-3 and TRBJ2-1; the D gene is possibly TRBD2 (6 bases). The length of the CDR3 is 13 residues. Per the germline V gene, CDR1 is SGHNT and CDR2 is YENEEA. The V end lost 0 bases, the J end lost 10 bases, and 10 bases lay between the germline ends. The CDR3 region has the DNA TGTGCCAGCAGCTTAGAGAGGACTAAGGAGCAGTTCTTC. Its protein is CASSLERTKEQFF.